Sequencing of this T cell receptor beta chain was carried out in a study of shared clonotypes between healthy human individuals. Original analysis: From ImmunoSEQ came sequences covering only the junction and carrying no quality scores, so filtering differed. Here immunoSEQ multiplex PCR was the method, and the copy in TCRdb shows in-frame clones only, minus some. Clone size and V and J calls were adopted from that table, with D and trimming inferred from the DNA. The table has 150,000 to 200,000 clones, about 93% seen once; the top ten hold around 0.072%. This CDR3 is 11 amino acids long. The V end lost 6 bases, the J end lost 4 bases, and 7 bases lay between the germline ends. Germline V CDR1 and CDR2: SNHLY, FYNNEI.

The receptor comes from a woman aged 25 to 39 in good health. The sequencing input was naive CD4+ T cells sorted from blood. Subset noted: CD45RA+ positively selected. This chain links TRBV2 with TRBJ2-7, with no clear D. This CDR3 reads CASRVGYEQYF. CDR3 DNA: TGTGCCAGCAGAGTGGGGTACGAGCAGTACTTC.